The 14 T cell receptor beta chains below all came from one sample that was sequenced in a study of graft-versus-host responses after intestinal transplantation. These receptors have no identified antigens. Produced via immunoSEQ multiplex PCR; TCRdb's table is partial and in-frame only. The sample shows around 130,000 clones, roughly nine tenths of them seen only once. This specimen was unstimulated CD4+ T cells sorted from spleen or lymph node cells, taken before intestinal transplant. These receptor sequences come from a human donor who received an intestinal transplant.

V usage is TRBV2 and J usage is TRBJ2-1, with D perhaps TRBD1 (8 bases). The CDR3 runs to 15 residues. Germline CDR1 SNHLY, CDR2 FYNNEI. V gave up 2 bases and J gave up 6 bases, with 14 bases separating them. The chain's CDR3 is CASSERQGRVNEQFF. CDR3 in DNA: TGTGCCAGCAGTGAACGACAGGGGAGGGTCAATGAGCAGTTCTTC.

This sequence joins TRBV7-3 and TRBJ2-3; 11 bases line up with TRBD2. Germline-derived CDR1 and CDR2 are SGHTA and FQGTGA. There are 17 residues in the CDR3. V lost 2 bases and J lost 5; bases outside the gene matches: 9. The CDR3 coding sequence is TGTGCCAGCAGCTTACTAGCGGGGGGACCTCAGGGAGATACGCAGTATTTT. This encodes CASSLLAGGPQGDTQYF.

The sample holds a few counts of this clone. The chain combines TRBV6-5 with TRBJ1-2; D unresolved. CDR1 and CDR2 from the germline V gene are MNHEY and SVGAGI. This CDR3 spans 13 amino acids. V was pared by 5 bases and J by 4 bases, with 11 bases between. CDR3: CASSGRHFYGYTF. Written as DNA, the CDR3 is TGTGCCAGCAGTGGACGGCACTTCTATGGCTACACCTTC.

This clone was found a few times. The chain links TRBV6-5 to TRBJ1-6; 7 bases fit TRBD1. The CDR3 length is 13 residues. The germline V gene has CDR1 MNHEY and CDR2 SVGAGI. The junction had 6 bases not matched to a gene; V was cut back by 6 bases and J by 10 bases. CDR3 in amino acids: CASRLQGRSPLHF. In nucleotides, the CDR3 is TGTGCCAGCAGACTACAGGGGCGGTCACCCCTCCACTTT.

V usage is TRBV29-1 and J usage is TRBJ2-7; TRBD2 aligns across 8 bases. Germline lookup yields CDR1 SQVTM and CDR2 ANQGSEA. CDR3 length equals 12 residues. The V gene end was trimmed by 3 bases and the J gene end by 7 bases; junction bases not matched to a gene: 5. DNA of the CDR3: TGCAGCGTTGACTGGGCGGGGGGAGAGCAGTACTTC. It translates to CSVDWAGGEQYF.

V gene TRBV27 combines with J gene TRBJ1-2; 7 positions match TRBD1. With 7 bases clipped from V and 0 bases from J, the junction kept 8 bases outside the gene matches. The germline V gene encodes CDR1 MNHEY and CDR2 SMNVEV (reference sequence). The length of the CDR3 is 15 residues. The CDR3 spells CASKLKGAANYGYTF. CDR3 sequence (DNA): TGTGCCAGCAAATTGAAGGGGGCCGCTAACTATGGCTACACCTTC.

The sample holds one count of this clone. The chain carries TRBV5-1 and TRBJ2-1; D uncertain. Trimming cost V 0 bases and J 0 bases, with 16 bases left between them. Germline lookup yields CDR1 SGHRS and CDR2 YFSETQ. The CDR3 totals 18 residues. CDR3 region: CASSLVSALGGSYNEQFF. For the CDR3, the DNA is TGCGCCAGCAGCTTGGTATCAGCTCTTGGTGGCTCCTACAATGAGCAGTTCTTC. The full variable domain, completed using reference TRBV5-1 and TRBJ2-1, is KAGVTQTPRYLIKTRGQQVTLSCSPISGHRSVSWYQQTPGQGLQFLFEYFSETQRNKGNFPGRFSGRQFSNSRSEMNVSTLELGDSALYLCASSLVSALGGSYNEQFFGPGTRLTVL.

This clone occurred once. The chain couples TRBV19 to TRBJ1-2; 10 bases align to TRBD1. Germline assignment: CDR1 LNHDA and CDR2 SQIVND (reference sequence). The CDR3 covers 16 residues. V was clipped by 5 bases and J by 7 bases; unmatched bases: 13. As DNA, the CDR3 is TGTGCCAGTAGTCCCCGACGCCGACAGGGGGCGATTGGCTACACCTTC. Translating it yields CASSPRRRQGAIGYTF.

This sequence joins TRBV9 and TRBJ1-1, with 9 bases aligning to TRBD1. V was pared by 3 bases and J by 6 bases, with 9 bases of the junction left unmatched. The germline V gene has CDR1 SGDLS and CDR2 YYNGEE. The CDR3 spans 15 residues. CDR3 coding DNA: TGTGCCAGCAGCGCCGGACAGGGGATTAACGCTGAAGCTTTCTTT. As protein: CASSAGQGINAEAFF.

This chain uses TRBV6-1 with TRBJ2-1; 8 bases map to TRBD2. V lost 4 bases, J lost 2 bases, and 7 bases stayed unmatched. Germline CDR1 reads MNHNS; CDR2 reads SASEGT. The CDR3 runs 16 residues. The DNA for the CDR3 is TGTGCCAGCAGTGGATCAAGCGGGGGCACCTACAATGAGCAGTTCTTC. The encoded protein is CASSGSSGGTYNEQFF.

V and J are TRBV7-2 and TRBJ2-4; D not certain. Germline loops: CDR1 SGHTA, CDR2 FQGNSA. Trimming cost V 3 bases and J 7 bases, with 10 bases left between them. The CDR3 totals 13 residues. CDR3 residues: CASSFPGRNIQYF. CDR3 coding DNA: TGTGCCAGCAGCTTCCCTGGTAGGAACATTCAGTACTTC.

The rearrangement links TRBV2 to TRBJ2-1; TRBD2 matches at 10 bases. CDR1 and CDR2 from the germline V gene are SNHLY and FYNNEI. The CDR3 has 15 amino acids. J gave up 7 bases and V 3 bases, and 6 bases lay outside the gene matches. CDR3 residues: CASSEQRGGLNEQFF. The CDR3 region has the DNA TGTGCCAGCAGTGAGCAGCGGGGGGGCTTAAATGAGCAGTTCTTC.

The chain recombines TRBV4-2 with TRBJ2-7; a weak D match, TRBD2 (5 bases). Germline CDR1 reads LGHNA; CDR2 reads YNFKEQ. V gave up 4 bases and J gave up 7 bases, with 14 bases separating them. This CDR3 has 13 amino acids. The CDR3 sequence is CASSLRAGEEQYF. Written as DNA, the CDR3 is TGTGCCAGCAGCCTGAGGGCAGGCGAAGAGCAGTACTTC.

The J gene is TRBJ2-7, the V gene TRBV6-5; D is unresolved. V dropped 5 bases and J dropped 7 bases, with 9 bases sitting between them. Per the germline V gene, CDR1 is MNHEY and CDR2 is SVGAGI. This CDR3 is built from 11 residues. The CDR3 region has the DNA TGTGCCAGCAGTCTCGACTCAGAGCAGTACTTC. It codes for CASSLDSEQYF.